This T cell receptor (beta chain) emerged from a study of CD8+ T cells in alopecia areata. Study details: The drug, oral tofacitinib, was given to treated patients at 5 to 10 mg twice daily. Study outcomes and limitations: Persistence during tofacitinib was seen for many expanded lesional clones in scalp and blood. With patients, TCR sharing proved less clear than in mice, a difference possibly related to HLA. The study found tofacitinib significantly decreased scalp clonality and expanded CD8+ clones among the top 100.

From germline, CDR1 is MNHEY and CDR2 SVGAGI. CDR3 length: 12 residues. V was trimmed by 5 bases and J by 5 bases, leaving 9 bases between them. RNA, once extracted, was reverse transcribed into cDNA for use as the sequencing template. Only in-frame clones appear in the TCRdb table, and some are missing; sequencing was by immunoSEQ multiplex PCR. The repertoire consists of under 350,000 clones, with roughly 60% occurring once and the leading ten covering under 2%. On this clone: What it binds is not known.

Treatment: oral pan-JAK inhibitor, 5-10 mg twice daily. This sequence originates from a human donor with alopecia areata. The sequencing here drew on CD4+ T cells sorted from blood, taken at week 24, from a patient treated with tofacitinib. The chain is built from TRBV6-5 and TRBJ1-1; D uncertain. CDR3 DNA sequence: TGTGCCAGCAGTCGACCCGGGACTGAAGCTTTCTTT. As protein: CASSRPGTEAFF.